These 7 T cell receptor beta chains share one sample of origin, sequenced in a study of blood T cells in healthy people across ages. Next came a second PCR, run for about 7 to 12 cycles, which used a sample-barcoded 5' primer along with a J-beta primer mix. TCRdb analysed the 5' RACE reads with MiXCR anew, one entry per CDR3 protein. The sample shows 650,000 to 1,000,000 distinct CDR3 sequences, 30% to 45% of them seen only once. Material for sequencing was blood. All receptors derive from a man younger than 35 in good health.

The chain has TRBV10-3 and TRBJ1-2; 11 bases map to TRBD1. The CDR3 consists of 17 residues. The V gene's germline CDR1 is ENHRY and CDR2 SYGVKD. J was trimmed by 7 bases and V by 7 bases; bases with no gene match: 17. CDR3 sequence (DNA): TGTGCCATCACCTCCGGACAGGGGGCATCTCCCATGGGTGGCTACACCTTC. Translation gives CAITSGQGASPMGGYTF.

There are a few counts of this clonotype. V and J are TRBV11-2 and TRBJ1-1; 7 bases map to TRBD1. V shed 4 bases and J 6 bases; nucleotides not matched to a gene: 14. CDR1 is SGHAT and CDR2 is FQNNGV in the germline V gene. The CDR3 totals 16 residues. As DNA, the CDR3 is TGTGCCAGCAGCTCCCCGACTGACAGGGTTGAGTCTGAAGCTTTCTTT. Its translation: CASSSPTDRVESEAFF.

The chain recombines TRBV7-9 with TRBJ2-7; no clear D. Trimming stripped 5 bases from V and 6 bases from J, with 20 bases between. This CDR3 contains 15 residues. In germline, CDR1 is SEHNR, CDR2 FQNEAQ (reference sequence). CDR3 nucleotides: TGTGCCAGCAGCGGTAGGACCGCCCGGTTGGCCGAGCAGTACTTC. It yields the protein CASSGRTARLAEQYF.

A note on this clonotype: At one end, the junction sequence differs from germline, possibly due to a read error. The V and J genes are TRBV2 and TRBJ1-2; 8 nucleotides agree with TRBD1. The CDR3 consists of 15 residues. The germline V gene encodes CDR1 SNHLY and CDR2 FYNNEI. The CDR3 protein is CTSSVSGTGGYGYTF. CDR3 sequence (DNA): TGTACCAGCAGTGTATCCGGGACAGGAGGATATGGCTACACCTTC.

About this clonotype: A single base separates this from a much larger clone, so it may be a read error. This sequence joins TRBV4-2 and TRBJ2-7, with a tentative D call TRBD1 (5 bases). Trimming took off 3 bases at V and 6 bases at J, with 24 bases between the two ends. The CDR3 consists of 17 residues. CDR1 and CDR2 from the germline V gene are LGHNA and YNFKEQ. The CDR3 protein is CASSHRMDIGEACEQYF. The CDR3, as DNA: TGTGCCAGCAGCCACCGAATGGACATCGGAGAGGCATGCGAGCAGTACTTC.

This rearrangement joins TRBV28 to TRBJ1-5, with TRBD1 as a possible D gene (5 bases). CDR1 and CDR2 (germline): MDHEN, SYDVKM. The CDR3 totals 15 residues. Deletions cut 5 bases from V and 7 bases from J, with 18 bases between. The DNA of the CDR3 is TGTGCCAGCAGTCCCCGGGCAGGTTGGGACCAGCCCCAGCATTTT. This codes for CASSPRAGWDQPQHF.

The CDR3 DNA reads TGCAGTGCTAGAGCGACGACAGGGGGGCAGTACTTC. Translation: CSARATTGGQYF. This sequence joins TRBV20-1 and TRBJ2-5; 9 bases map to TRBD1. The CDR3 covers 12 residues. Germline values: CDR1 DFQATT, CDR2 SNEGSKA (reference sequence). With 1 base clipped from V and 11 bases from J, the junction kept 5 bases outside the gene matches.